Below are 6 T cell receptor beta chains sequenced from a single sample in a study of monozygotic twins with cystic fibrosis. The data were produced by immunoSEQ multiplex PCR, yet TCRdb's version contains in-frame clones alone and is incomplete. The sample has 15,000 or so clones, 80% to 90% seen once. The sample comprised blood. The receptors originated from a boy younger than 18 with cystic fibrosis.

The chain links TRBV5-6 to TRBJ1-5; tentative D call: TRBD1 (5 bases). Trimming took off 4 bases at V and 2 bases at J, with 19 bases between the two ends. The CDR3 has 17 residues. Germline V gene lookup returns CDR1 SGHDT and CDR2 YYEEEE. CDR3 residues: CASSPYHGTGGNQPQHF. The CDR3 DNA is TGTGCCAGCAGCCCGTATCACGGGACCGGGGGCAATCAGCCCCAGCATTTT.

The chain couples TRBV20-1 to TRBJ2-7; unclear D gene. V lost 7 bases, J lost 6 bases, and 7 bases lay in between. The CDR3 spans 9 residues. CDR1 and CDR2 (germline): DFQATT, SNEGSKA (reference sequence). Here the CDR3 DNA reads TGCAGTGTAGGGTTCGAGCAGTACTTC. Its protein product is CSVGFEQYF.

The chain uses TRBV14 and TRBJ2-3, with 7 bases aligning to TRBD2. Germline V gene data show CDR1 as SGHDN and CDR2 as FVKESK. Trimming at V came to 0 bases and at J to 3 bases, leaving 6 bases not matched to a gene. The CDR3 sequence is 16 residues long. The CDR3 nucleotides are TGTGCCAGCAGCCAAGATCTTTGGGGGGGTACAGATACGCAGTATTTT. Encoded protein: CASSQDLWGGTDTQYF.

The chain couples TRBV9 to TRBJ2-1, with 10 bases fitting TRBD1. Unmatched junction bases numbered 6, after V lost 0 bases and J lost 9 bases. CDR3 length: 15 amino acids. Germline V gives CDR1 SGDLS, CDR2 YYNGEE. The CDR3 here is CASSVGGTGVPEQFF. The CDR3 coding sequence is TGTGCCAGCAGCGTAGGTGGGACAGGGGTGCCTGAGCAGTTCTTC.

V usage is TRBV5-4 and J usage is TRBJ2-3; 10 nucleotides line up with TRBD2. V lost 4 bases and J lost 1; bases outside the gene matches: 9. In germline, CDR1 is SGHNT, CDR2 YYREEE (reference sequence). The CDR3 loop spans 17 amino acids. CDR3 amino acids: CASSKTLAGAGTDTQYF. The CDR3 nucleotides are TGTGCCAGCAGCAAGACCCTAGCGGGGGCTGGCACAGATACGCAGTATTTT.

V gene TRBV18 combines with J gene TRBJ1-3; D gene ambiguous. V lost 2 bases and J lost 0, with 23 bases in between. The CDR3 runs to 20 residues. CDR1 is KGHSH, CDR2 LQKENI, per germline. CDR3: CASSPKVGTFAQDSGNTIYF. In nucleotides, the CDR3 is TGTGCCAGCTCACCAAAAGTCGGAACATTTGCCCAAGACTCTGGAAACACCATATATTTT.